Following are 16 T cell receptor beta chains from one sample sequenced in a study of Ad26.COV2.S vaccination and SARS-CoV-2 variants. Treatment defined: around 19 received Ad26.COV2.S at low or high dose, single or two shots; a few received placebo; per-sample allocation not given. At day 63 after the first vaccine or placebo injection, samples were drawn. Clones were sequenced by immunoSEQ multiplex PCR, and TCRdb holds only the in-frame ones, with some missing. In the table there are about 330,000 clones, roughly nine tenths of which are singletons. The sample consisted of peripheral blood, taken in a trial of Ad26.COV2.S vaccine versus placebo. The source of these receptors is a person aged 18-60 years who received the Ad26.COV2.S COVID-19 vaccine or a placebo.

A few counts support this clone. This CDR3 is CSALMDGYTF. DNA of the CDR3: TGCAGCGCCCTGATGGATGGCTACACCTTC. This chain joins TRBV29-1 and TRBJ1-2, with no clear D. Germline V lookup: CDR1 SQVTM, CDR2 ANQGSEA. CDR3 length: 10 amino acids. Trimming shortened V by 7 bases and J by 6 bases, and 9 bases separated the two germline ends.

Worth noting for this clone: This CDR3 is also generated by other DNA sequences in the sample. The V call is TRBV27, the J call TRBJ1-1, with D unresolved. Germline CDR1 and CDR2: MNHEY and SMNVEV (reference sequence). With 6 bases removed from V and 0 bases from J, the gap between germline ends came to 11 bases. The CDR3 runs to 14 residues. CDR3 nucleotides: TGTGCCAGCAGGGTAAGGGTTATGAACACTGAAGCTTTCTTT. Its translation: CASRVRVMNTEAFF.

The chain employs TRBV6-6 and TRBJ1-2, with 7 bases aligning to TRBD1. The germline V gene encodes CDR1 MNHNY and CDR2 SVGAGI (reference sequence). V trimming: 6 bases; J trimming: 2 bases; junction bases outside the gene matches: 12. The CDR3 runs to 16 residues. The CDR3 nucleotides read TGTGCCAGCAGAACGGGACAGTCCCCCCTGAACTATGGCTACACCTTC. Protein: CASRTGQSPLNYGYTF.

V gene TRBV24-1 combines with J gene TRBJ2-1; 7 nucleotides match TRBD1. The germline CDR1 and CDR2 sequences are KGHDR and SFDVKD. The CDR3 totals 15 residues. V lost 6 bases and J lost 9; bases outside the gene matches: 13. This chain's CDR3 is CATSPDRAIGGEQFF. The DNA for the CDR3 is TGTGCCACCAGTCCAGACAGGGCCATAGGTGGTGAGCAGTTCTTC.

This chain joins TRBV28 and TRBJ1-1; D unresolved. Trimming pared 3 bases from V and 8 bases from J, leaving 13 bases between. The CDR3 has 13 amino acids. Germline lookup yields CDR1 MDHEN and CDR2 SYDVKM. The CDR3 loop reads CASSLSGIPEAFF. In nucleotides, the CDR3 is TGTGCCAGCAGTTTGTCGGGGATACCGGAAGCTTTCTTT.

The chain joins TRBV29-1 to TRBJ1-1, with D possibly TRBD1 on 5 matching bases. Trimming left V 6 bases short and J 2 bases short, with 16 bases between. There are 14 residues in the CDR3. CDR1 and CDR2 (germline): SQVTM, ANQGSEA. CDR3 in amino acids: CSVGRKTANTEAFF. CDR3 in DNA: TGCAGCGTAGGTCGAAAGACAGCAAACACTGAAGCTTTCTTT.

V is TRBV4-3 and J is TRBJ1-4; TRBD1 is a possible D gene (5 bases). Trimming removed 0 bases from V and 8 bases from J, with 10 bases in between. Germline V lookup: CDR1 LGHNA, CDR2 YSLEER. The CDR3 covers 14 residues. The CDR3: CASSQEEGAEKLFF. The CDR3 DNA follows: TGCGCCAGCAGCCAAGAAGAAGGGGCCGAAAAACTGTTTTTT.

CDR3 in amino acids: CASSQATGLRGTNEKLFF. The CDR3 nucleotides are TGCGCCAGCAGCCAGGCGACGGGCCTAAGGGGAACTAATGAAAAACTGTTTTTT. The chain is built from TRBV4-3 and TRBJ1-4; possible D gene TRBD1, 5 bases. V lost 3 bases to trimming and J lost 1 base, with 18 bases between them. The CDR3 spans 18 residues. From germline, CDR1 is LGHNA and CDR2 YSLEER.

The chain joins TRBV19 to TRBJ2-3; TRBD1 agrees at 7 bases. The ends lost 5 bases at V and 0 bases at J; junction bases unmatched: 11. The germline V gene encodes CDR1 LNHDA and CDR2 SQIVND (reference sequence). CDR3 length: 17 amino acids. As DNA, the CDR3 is TGTGCCAGTAGTGCTCAATTTACAGGGGTTAGCACAGATACGCAGTATTTT. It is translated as CASSAQFTGVSTDTQYF.

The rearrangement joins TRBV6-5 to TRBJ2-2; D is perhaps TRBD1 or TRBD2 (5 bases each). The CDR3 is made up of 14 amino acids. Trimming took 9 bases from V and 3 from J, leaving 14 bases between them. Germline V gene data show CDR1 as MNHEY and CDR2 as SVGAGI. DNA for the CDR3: TGTGCCAGTACGAGGGGCAGGGACACCGGGGAGCTGTTTTTT. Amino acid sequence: CASTRGRDTGELFF.

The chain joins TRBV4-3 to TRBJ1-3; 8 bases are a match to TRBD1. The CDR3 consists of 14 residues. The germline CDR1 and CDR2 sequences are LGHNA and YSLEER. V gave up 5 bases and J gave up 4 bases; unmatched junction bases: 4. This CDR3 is CASSWTGPGNTIYF. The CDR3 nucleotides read TGCGCCAGCAGCTGGACAGGGCCCGGAAACACCATATATTTT.

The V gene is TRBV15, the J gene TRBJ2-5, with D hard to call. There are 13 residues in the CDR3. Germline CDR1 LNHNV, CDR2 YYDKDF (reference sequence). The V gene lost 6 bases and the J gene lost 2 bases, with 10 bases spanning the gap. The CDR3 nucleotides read TGTGCCACCAGGGGCACAGCACAAGAGACCCAGTACTTC. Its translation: CATRGTAQETQYF. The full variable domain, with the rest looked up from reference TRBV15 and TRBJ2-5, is DAMVIQNPRYQVTQFGKPVTLSCSQTLNHNVMYWYQQKSSQAPKLLFHYYDKDFNNEADTPDNFQSRRPNTSFCFLDIRSPGLGDTAMYLCATRGTAQETQYFGPGTRLLVL.

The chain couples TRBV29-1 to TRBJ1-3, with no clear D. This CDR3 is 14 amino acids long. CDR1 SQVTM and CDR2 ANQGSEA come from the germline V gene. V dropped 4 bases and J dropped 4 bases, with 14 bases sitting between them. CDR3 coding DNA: TGCAGCGTTGCACGGGCCGTGGGAGGAAACACCATATATTTT. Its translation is CSVARAVGGNTIYF.

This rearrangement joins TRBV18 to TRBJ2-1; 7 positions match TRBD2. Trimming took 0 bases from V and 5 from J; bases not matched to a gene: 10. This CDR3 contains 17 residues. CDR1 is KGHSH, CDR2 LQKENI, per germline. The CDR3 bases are TGTGCCAGCTCACCACCCTTCACTCGCGGGAGTGACAATGAGCAGTTCTTC. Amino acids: CASSPPFTRGSDNEQFF.

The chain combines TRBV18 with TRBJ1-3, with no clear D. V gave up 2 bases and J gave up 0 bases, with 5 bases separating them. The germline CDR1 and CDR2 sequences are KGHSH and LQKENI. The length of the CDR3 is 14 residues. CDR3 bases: TGTGCCAGCTCACCAGCGGGCTCTGGAAACACCATATATTTT. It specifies CASSPAGSGNTIYF.

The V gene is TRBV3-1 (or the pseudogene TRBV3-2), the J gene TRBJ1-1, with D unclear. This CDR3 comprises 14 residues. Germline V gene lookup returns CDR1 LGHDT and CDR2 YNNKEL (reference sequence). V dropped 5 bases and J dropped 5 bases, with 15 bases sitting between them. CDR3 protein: CASSSRKGGTEAFF. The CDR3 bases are TGTGCCAGCAGCTCCCGGAAGGGAGGAACTGAAGCTTTCTTT.